This T cell receptor beta chain was documented in a study of cytomegalovirus exposure and HLA in healthy donors (dated by TCRdb to 2016 to 2017). Regarding the study in general: According to a later analysis, the 120 validation repertoires were produced on the same platform as the 666 repertoires of the first cohort. To predict cytomegalovirus infection status, the study combined high-throughput TCR immunosequencing, statistical association of individual TCRs with disease status, and machine learning. The study aimed to test whether signatures of past pathogen exposure could be identified by cataloging public T cell receptors. Besides the first cohort of approximately 710 subjects, a separate validation cohort made up of 120 different subjects was used.

Overall study results and their limits: In both the original and validation cohorts, the classifier was reported to diagnose cytomegalovirus status with high specificity and sensitivity. In a later analysis, TCRs clustered in the first cohort were found to also tend to co-occur in the roughly 120 validation repertoires, with 94% of cluster scores above 0. While some public TCRs were present in many individuals, most TCR sequences turned up only very rarely across donors. A later analysis had no HLA typing for the validation cohort, so co-occurrence there was scored across all 130 or so repertoires. It was suggested by the authors that the approach could potentially be generalized to other disease states and immunological phenotypes. In vitro tests confirmed that three of the cytomegalovirus-associated TCR beta chains recognize cytomegalovirus antigens. The study listed 164 TCR beta chains as associated with cytomegalovirus.

Donors formed part of the validation cohort, which comprised about 130 subjects and was distinct from the first cohort of some 700 subjects. Trimming leaves V shorter by 2 bases and J shorter by 0 bases, with the junction holding 7 bases beyond the gene matches. The CDR1 and CDR2 encoded by the germline V gene are SGHTA and FQGNSA. There are 17 amino acids in the CDR3, from cysteine to phenylalanine inclusive. Solely the CDR3 DNA is kept, with 51 bases framed from the first base. A word on this clone: The antigen it recognizes is unknown. Base qualities are not at hand, and no much larger clone is one base apart.

Receptor amplification or capture employed the immunoSEQ multiplex PCR assay. Regarding the original processing steps: A statistical classification framework was built to diagnose cytomegalovirus status from the catalog of TCR beta chain sequences. TCRdb carries this immuneACCESS record with in-frame sequences only. Its versions omit some clonotypes, under half of them owing to an unresolved V gene in the studies checked, with the rest unexplained. V and J calls and clone size are given by that table; D and trimming were obtained from the DNA. The sample table holds 250,000 to 400,000 clones, of which roughly 88% were seen once. The ten largest clones add up to around 0.96% of the sample.

Sequences were obtained from PBMCs. This receptor chain uses TRBV7-2 and TRBJ1-5, with 7 bases aligning to TRBD1. This receptor was identified in a man aged 25-40 years in good health and CMV-seronegative. In nucleotide form, the sequence is TGTGCCAGCAGCTTAAACCGGGACAGCTATAGCAATCAGCCCCAGCATTTT. Translated, it reads CASSLNRDSYSNQPQHF.